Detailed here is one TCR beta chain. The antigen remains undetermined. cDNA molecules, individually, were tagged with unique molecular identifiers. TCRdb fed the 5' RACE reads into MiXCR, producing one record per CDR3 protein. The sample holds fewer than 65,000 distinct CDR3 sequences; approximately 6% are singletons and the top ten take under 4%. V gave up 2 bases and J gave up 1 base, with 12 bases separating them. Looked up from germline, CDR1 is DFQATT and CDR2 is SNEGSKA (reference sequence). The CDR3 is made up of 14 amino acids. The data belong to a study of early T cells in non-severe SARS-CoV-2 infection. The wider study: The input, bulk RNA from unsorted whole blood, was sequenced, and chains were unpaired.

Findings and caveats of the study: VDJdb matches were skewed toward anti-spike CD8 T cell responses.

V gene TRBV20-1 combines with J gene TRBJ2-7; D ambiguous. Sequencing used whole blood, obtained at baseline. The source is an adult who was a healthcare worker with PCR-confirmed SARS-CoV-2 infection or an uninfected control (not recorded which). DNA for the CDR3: TGCAGTGCTAGAAGCCCAGTAGATTCCTACGAGCAGTACTTC. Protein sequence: CSARSPVDSYEQYF.